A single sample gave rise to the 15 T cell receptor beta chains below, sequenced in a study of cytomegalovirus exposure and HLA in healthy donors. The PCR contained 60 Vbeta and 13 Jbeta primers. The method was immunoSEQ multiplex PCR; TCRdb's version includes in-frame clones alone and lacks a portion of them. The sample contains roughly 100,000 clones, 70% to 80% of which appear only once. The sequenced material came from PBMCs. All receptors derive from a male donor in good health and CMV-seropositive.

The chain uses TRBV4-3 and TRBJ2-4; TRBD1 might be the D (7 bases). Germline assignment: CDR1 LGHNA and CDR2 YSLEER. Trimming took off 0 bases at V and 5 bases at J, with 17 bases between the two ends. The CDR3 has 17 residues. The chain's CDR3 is CASSQDYLRGEQNIQYF. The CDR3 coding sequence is TGCGCCAGCAGCCAAGATTATCTCAGGGGGGAGCAAAACATTCAGTACTTC.

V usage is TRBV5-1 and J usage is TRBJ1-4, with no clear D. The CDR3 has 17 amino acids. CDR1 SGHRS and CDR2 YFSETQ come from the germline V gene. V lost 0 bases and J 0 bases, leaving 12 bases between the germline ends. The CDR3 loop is CASSLEFRQATNEKLFF. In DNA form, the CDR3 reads TGCGCCAGCAGCTTGGAATTCCGGCAGGCAACTAATGAAAAACTGTTTTTT.

In nucleotides, the CDR3 is TGTGCCTGGAGTGTAGACTCTTCGCCTTACGAGCAGTACTTC. This encodes CAWSVDSSPYEQYF. V usage is TRBV30 and J usage is TRBJ2-7; D unclear. This CDR3 region has 14 residues. Trimming took off 0 bases at V and 4 bases at J, with 13 bases between the two ends. Germline CDR1 and CDR2: GTSNPN and SVGIG (reference sequence).

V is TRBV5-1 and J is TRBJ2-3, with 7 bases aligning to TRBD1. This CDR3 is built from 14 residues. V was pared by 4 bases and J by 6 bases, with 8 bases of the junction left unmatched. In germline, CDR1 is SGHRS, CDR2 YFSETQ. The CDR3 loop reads CASSPTGSEDTQYF. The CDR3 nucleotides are TGCGCCAGCAGCCCGACAGGGTCGGAGGATACGCAGTATTTT.

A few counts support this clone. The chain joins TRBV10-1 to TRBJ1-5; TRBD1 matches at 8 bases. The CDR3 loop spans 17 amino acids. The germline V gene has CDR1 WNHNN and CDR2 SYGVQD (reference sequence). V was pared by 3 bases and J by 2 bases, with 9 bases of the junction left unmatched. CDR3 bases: TGCGCCAGCAGTGATAGGACAGGGCGGTTAGGCAATCAGCCCCAGCATTTT. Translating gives CASSDRTGRLGNQPQHF.

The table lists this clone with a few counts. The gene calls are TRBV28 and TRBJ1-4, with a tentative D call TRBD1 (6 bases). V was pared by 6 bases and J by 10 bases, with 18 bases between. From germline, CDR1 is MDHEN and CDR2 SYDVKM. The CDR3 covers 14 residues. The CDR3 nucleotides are TGTGCCAGCAGACAGACAGGATACGGAGGAAAACTGTTTTTT. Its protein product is CASRQTGYGGKLFF.

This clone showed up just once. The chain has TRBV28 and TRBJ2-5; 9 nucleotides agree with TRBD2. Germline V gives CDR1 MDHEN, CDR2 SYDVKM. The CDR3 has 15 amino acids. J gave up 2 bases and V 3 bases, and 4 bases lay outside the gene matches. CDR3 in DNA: TGTGCCAGCAGTTTTGGCGGGAGGGGGCAAGAGACCCAGTACTTC. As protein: CASSFGGRGQETQYF.

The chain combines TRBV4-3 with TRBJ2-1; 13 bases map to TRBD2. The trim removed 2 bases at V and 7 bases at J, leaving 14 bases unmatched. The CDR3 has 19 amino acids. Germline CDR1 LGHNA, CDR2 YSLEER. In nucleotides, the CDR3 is TGCGCCAGCAGCCAAAGGGCCCTTCGACTAGCGGGAGGCAGGAATGAGCAGTTCTTC. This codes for CASSQRALRLAGGRNEQFF.

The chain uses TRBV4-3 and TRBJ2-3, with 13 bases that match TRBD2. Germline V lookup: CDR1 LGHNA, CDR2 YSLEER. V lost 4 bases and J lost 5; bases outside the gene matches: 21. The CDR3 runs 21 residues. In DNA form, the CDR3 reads TGCGCCAGCAGCCCGAGGACTTCAGGGGAACTAGCGGGAGGGCAAGGAGATACGCAGTATTTT. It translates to CASSPRTSGELAGGQGDTQYF.

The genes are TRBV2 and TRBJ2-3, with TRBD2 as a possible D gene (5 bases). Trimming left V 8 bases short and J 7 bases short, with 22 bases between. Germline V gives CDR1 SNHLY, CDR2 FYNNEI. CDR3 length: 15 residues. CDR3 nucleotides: TGTGCCAGCCTACCCCGGGATTTAGCTTATCATACGCAGTATTTT. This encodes CASLPRDLAYHTQYF.

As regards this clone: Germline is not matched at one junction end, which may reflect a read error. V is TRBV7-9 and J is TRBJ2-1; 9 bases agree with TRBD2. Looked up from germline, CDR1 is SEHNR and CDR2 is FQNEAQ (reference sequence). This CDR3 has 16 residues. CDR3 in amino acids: CSSSSNSGRSYNEQFF. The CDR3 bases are TGTTCCAGCAGTTCAAATAGCGGGAGATCCTACAATGAGCAGTTCTTC.

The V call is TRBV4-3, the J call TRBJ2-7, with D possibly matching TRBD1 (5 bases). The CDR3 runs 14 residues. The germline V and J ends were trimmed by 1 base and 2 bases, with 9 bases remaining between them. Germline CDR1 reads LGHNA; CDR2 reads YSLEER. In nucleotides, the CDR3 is TGCGCCAGCAGCCAAGGGGCAGGGACCTACGAGCAGTACTTC. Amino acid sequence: CASSQGAGTYEQYF.

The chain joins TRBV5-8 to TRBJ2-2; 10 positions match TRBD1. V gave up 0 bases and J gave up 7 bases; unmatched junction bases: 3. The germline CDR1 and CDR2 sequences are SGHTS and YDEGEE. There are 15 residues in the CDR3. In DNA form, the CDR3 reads TGTGCCAGCAGCTTGGGACAGGGGGCAAACGGGGAGCTGTTTTTT. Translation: CASSLGQGANGELFF.

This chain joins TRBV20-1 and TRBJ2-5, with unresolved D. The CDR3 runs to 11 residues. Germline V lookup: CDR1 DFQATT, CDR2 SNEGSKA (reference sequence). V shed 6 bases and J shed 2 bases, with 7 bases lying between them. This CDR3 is CSAPLQETQYF. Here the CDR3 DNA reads TGCAGTGCCCCCCTACAAGAGACCCAGTACTTC.

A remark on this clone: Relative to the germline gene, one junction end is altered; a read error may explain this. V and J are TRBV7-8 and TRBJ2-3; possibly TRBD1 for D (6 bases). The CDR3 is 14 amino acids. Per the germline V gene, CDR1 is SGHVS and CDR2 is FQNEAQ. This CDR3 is CASTETGATGTQYF. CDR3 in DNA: TGTGCCAGCACCGAGACTGGAGCGACAGGTACGCAGTATTTT.